Described below is a single TCR beta chain sequence and its context. This entry comes from a study of blood T cell repertoires in COVID-19. For the study at large: The United States, Italy and Spain were the sources of the acute and convalescent COVID-19 samples.

Participants came from about 23 US areas, aged about 18 to 89 years. A PCR-confirmed or clinician-diagnosed COVID-19 case had contacted exposed participants within 2 weeks of entry. Original methodology: Nucleated cell counts were estimated from reference gene primer amplification. TCRdb keeps only in-frame clones here, not all; method: immunoSEQ multiplex PCR. V, J and clone size are taken as reported in that table, and D and trimming were inferred from the DNA itself. In the table there are 200,000 to 250,000 clones, 90% of which are singletons. The V gene's germline CDR1 is SGHTA and CDR2 FQGNSA. This CDR3 is built from 11 residues. V dropped 4 bases and J dropped 8 bases, with 6 bases sitting between them.

The sample comprised PBMCs or T cells enriched from blood (not recorded which). The TCR originated in a man aged 30 to 39 who had been exposed to COVID-19. The rearrangement uses TRBV7-2 and TRBJ2-1; TRBD1 might be the D (6 bases). Written as DNA, the CDR3 is TGTGCCAGCAGCTACAGGGATGAGCAGTTCTTC. Encoded protein: CASSYRDEQFF.